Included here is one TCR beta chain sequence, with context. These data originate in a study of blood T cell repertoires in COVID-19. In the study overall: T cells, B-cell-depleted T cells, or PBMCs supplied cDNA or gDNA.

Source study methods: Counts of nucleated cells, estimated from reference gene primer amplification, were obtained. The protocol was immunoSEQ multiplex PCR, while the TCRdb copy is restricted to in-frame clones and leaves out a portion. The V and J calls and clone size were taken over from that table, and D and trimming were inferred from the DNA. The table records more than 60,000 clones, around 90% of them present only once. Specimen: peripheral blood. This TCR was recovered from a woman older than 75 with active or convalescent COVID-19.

The CDR3 DNA follows: TGTGCCAGCAGCTACCGACTAGCAACCTACGAGCAGTACTTC. Encoded protein: CASSYRLATYEQYF. The J gene is TRBJ2-7, the V gene TRBV7-2; 7 nucleotides agree with TRBD2. Germline loops: CDR1 SGHTA, CDR2 FQGNSA. CDR3 size: 14 residues. V shed 4 bases, J shed 2 bases, and the junction held 5 bases outside the gene matches.